What follows are 14 T cell receptor beta chains derived from one specimen sequenced in a study of cytomegalovirus exposure and HLA in healthy donors. The PCR used 60 Vbeta and 13 Jbeta primers. Sequencing was performed with immunoSEQ multiplex PCR; in TCRdb, only in-frame clones are kept and a portion is missing. The table lists 150,000 or so clones, approximately 80% of them singletons. Sequenced: PBMCs. The receptors stem from a female donor in good health and CMV-seronegative.

The chain carries TRBV4-1 and TRBJ2-7, with D unclear. The CDR3 sequence is 13 residues long. Germline-derived CDR1 and CDR2 are MGHRA and YSYEKL. V lost 1 base, J lost 4 bases, and 8 bases lay in between. CDR3 DNA: TGCGCCAGCAGCCAAGTCGGTTTTTACGAGCAGTACTTC. Translation: CASSQVGFYEQYF.

CDR3 sequence reads: CASTSRGTNEKLFF. The CDR3 nucleotides read TGTGCCAGTACCTCCAGGGGGACTAATGAAAAACTGTTTTTT. The chain recombines TRBV19 with TRBJ1-4, with TRBD1 matching 7 bases. This CDR3 region has 14 residues. Losses at the gene ends were 7 bases for V and 2 bases for J; bases not matched to a gene: 4. Germline V gene lookup returns CDR1 LNHDA and CDR2 SQIVND (reference sequence).

This clone was seen a handful of times. V usage is TRBV28 and J usage is TRBJ2-7; possibly TRBD1 for D (5 bases). Per germline, CDR1 MDHEN and CDR2 SYDVKM. V was trimmed by 3 bases and J by 3 bases, leaving 9 bases between them. The CDR3 is 13 residues long. CDR3 sequence reads: CASSFQGNYEQYF. The DNA for the CDR3 is TGTGCCAGCAGTTTCCAGGGTAACTACGAGCAGTACTTC.

The CDR3 protein is CASSTRTDTQYF. The CDR3 nucleotides are TGTGCCAGTAGTACCCGGACAGATACGCAGTATTTT. The chain joins TRBV19 to TRBJ2-3; no definite D call. CDR3 length: 12 amino acids. Germline V gene lookup returns CDR1 LNHDA and CDR2 SQIVND (reference sequence). V lost 4 bases and J 3 bases, leaving 5 bases between the germline ends.

This chain joins TRBV9 and TRBJ2-3, with D perhaps matching TRBD2 (6 bases). Looked up from germline, CDR1 is SGDLS and CDR2 is YYNGEE. CDR3 length equals 12 residues. The V gene lost 6 bases and the J gene lost 5 bases, with 10 bases spanning the gap. CDR3 nucleotides: TGTGCCAGCAACCGGGGAGGAGATACGCAGTATTTT. Translated, it gives CASNRGGDTQYF.

This clone was counted only a few times. This chain connects TRBV11-3 to TRBJ2-2, with D possibly TRBD2 on 6 matching bases. The germline gives CDR1 SGHNT, CDR2 YENEEA. V lost 3 bases and J 5 bases, leaving 13 bases between the germline ends. CDR3 length: 15 residues. Here the CDR3 reads CASSFGGGETGELFF. The DNA for the CDR3 is TGTGCCAGCAGCTTTGGGGGAGGAGAAACCGGGGAGCTGTTTTTT.

This chain uses TRBV9 with TRBJ1-2, with D uncertain. Deletions cut 0 bases from V and 4 bases from J, with 13 bases between. Germline CDR1 SGDLS, CDR2 YYNGEE. CDR3 length equals 15 residues. CDR3: CASSVALGGLYGYTF. The CDR3 DNA reads TGTGCCAGCAGCGTAGCTTTGGGAGGGCTCTATGGCTACACCTTC.

The chain joins TRBV2 to TRBJ2-7; D gene ambiguous. This CDR3 region has 13 residues. Germline V gene data show CDR1 as SNHLY and CDR2 as FYNNEI. Trimming left V 7 bases short and J 2 bases short, with 12 bases between. As DNA, the CDR3 is TGTGCCAGCACCCTCCTACCTACCTACGAGCAGTACTTC. Translation: CASTLLPTYEQYF.

The rearrangement uses TRBV19 and TRBJ1-5, with D unclear. Germline lookup yields CDR1 LNHDA and CDR2 SQIVND (reference sequence). The CDR3 is made up of 12 amino acids. Trimming left V 6 bases short and J 4 bases short, with 7 bases between. The CDR3 reads CASSGDNQPQHF. The CDR3 DNA is TGTGCCAGTAGCGGGGATAATCAGCCCCAGCATTTT.

J is TRBJ2-7 and V is TRBV5-6; 12 bases map to TRBD2. Germline V lookup: CDR1 SGHDT, CDR2 YYEEEE. The CDR3 consists of 15 residues. V shed 0 bases and J 2 bases; nucleotides not matched to a gene: 0. CDR3 loop: CASSLGLAGAYEQYF. DNA for the CDR3: TGTGCCAGCAGCTTGGGACTAGCGGGGGCCTACGAGCAGTACTTC.

The V call is TRBV4-1, the J call TRBJ2-5; possible D gene TRBD2, 5 bases. Germline V lookup: CDR1 MGHRA, CDR2 YSYEKL. The CDR3 contains 17 residues. V lost 0 bases, J lost 2 bases, and 16 bases lay in between. CDR3 loop: CASSQDLGTGLQETQYF. CDR3 coding DNA: TGCGCCAGCAGCCAAGATCTCGGCACGGGGTTACAAGAGACCCAGTACTTC.

For this clone: Different DNA sequences within this sample yield the same CDR3. This chain uses TRBV10-3 with TRBJ2-7, with D possibly TRBD1 on 6 matching bases. The V end was cut by 3 bases, the J end by 7 bases, with 7 bases between. CDR1 and CDR2 from the germline V gene are ENHRY and SYGVKD. There are 11 residues in the CDR3. CDR3 coding DNA: TGTGCCATCAGTGAAGGGGGAGAGCAGTACTTC. Translating it yields CAISEGGEQYF.

For this clone: Distinct nucleotide sequences in the sample also encode this CDR3. V and J are TRBV27 and TRBJ2-7; 8 nucleotides match TRBD1. The CDR3 covers 13 residues. CDR1 and CDR2 (germline): MNHEY, SMNVEV (reference sequence). V shed 5 bases and J 3 bases; nucleotides not matched to a gene: 3. Written as DNA, the CDR3 is TGTGCCAGCAGTCGAGACAGGGGCTACGAGCAGTACTTC. The encoded protein is CASSRDRGYEQYF.

V usage is TRBV18 and J usage is TRBJ2-7; 11 positions agree with TRBD1. This CDR3 has 14 residues. J lost 5 bases, V lost 4 bases, and 4 bases had no gene match. Germline V gene data show CDR1 as KGHSH and CDR2 as LQKENI. The CDR3 protein is CASSQGQGGHEQYF. CDR3 bases: TGTGCCAGCTCACAGGGACAGGGGGGACACGAGCAGTACTTC. Drawing the rest from reference TRBV18 and TRBJ2-7, the complete variable domain is NAGVMQNPRHLVRRRGQEARLRCSPMKGHSHVYWYRQLPEEGLKFMVYLQKENIIDESGMPKERFSAEFPKEGPSILRIQQVVRGDSAAYFCASSQGQGGHEQYFGPGTRLTVT.